A selection of T cell receptor beta chains follows, all from one sample in a study of shared clonotypes between healthy human individuals. Clones were read by immunoSEQ multiplex PCR, and TCRdb kept only the in-frame ones, dropping some. Here the sample spans approximately 2,300,000 clones, roughly 92% being singletons. The source material was naive CD4+ T cells from PBMCs. These receptors all come from a man aged 18 to 35 in good health. Some clones in this sample may be carry-over from other donors' samples. Both conserved end residues are part of each CDR3. Each record gives: V gene, J gene, D gene, clone size, CDR3 protein, CDR3 DNA. The D gene is left open where the match is weak. Expanded clones are given a class, and other clones once, few, many or no size at all.

v_call: TRBV5-5; j_call: TRBJ1-5; d_call: NA; clone_size: NA; cdr3_aa: CASSTAGASGQPQHF; cdr3_nt: TGTGCCAGCAGCACCGCGGGGGCGAGTGGCCAGCCCCAGCATTTT
v_call: TRBV2; j_call: TRBJ2-1; d_call: NA; clone_size: once; cdr3_aa: CASSADRGSYNEQFF; cdr3_nt: TGTGCCAGCAGTGCGGACCGGGGGTCCTACAATGAGCAGTTCTTC
v_call: TRBV30; j_call: TRBJ2-7; d_call: TRBD2; clone_size: NA; cdr3_aa: CAWGSVGLAGGYEQYF; cdr3_nt: TGTGCCTGGGGGTCCGTGGGACTAGCGGGAGGATACGAGCAGTACTTC
v_call: TRBV18; j_call: TRBJ2-5; d_call: NA; clone_size: NA; cdr3_aa: CASSPQYGSEETQYF; cdr3_nt: TGTGCCAGCTCACCACAGTACGGTTCCGAGGAGACCCAGTACTTC
v_call: TRBV6-1; j_call: TRBJ2-1; d_call: NA; clone_size: NA; cdr3_aa: CASTPGVGSYNEQFF; cdr3_nt: TGTGCCAGCACCCCGGGGGTCGGGAGCTACAATGAGCAGTTCTTC
v_call: TRBV9; j_call: TRBJ2-7; d_call: NA; clone_size: NA; cdr3_aa: CASSIGTLSYEQYF; cdr3_nt: TGTGCCAGCAGCATTGGGACTCTTTCCTACGAGCAGTACTTC
v_call: TRBV7-9; j_call: TRBJ2-7; d_call: NA; clone_size: NA; cdr3_aa: CASSSLEQYF; cdr3_nt: TGTGCCAGCAGCTCGCTCGAGCAGTACTTC
v_call: TRBV11-2; j_call: TRBJ1-2; d_call: NA; clone_size: NA; cdr3_aa: CASSLEWRGPLVINYGYTF; cdr3_nt: TGTGCCAGCAGCTTAGAGTGGAGGGGCCCTTTAGTCATTAACTATGGCTACACCTTC
v_call: TRBV19; j_call: TRBJ2-3; d_call: NA; clone_size: once; cdr3_aa: CATKGLGTGTDTQYF; cdr3_nt: TGTGCCACTAAGGGACTTGGGACTGGCACAGATACGCAGTATTTT
v_call: TRBV4-2; j_call: TRBJ2-7; d_call: NA; clone_size: NA; cdr3_aa: CASSQVRKDLYEQYF; cdr3_nt: TGTGCCAGCAGCCAAGTTCGAAAGGATCTCTACGAGCAGTACTTC
v_call: TRBV4-1; j_call: TRBJ1-5; d_call: NA; clone_size: NA; cdr3_aa: CASSQDPVDYYGNQPQHF; cdr3_nt: TGCGCCAGCAGCCAAGATCCGGTAGACTATTACGGCAATCAGCCCCAGCATTTT